This is a list of T cell receptor beta chains from one sample in a study of T cells in Graves' hyperthyroidism and ophthalmopathy. One entry per CDR3 protein, called by TCRdb with MiXCR from the multiplex PCR reads. The sample has a few hundred thousand distinct CDR3 sequences; approximately 19% are singletons. The material sequenced was blood. All receptors come from a young woman with Graves' hyperthyroidism. Both conserved end residues are part of each CDR3. D genes are given only for firm matches. Expanded clones are given a class, and other clones once, few, many or no size at all.

>TRBD2|TRBJ2-7|few|TRBV20-1
CSARLAGGRYEQYF
TGCAGTGCTAGATTAGCGGGGGGTCGGTACGAGCAGTACTTC
>-|TRBJ2-6|many|TRBV6-1
CASSDGESNSGANVLTF
TGTGCCAGCAGTGATGGGGAGAGCAACTCTGGGGCCAACGTCCTGACTTTC
>TRBD1|TRBJ2-7|many|TRBV28
CASSLRGQGPEQYF
TGTGCCAGCAGTCTACGGGGACAGGGACCCGAGCAGTACTTC
>-|TRBJ2-7|many|TRBV20-1
CSARGGVPVGYEQYF
TGCAGTGCTAGAGGCGGGGTCCCTGTTGGGTACGAGCAGTACTTC
>-|TRBJ1-5|many|TRBV10-3
CAISRESSNQPQHF
TGTGCCATCAGTCGGGAGTCTAGCAATCAGCCCCAGCATTTT
>TRBD2|TRBJ2-7|-|TRBV7-9
CASSSAGAYEQYF
TGTGCCAGCAGCTCGGCGGGGGCCTACGAGCAGTACTTC
>-|TRBJ1-2|many|TRBV11-3
CASSDGRNGYTF
TGTGCCAGCAGCGACGGCCGGAATGGCTACACCTTC
>TRBD1|TRBJ1-1|-|TRBV5-1
CASRRGTGRTEAFF
TGCGCCAGCAGGCGGGGGACAGGGAGGACTGAAGCTTTCTTT
>-|TRBJ1-2|many|TRBV12-3/TRBV12-4
CASRPSRGNYGYTF
TGTGCCAGCAGGCCTAGTCGCGGGAACTATGGCTACACCTTC
>-|TRBJ1-5|many|TRBV12-3/TRBV12-4
CASSYRGHLPKPQHF
TGTGCCAGCAGCTACCGGGGGCATCTACCCAAGCCCCAGCATTTT
>-|TRBJ2-7|many|TRBV12-3/TRBV12-4
CASSLALGGGLSYEQYF
TGTGCCAGCAGTTTAGCGCTGGGCGGGGGCCTTTCCTACGAGCAGTACTTC
>-|TRBJ1-2|many|TRBV12-3/TRBV12-4
CASSLGGGRRNYGYTF
TGTGCCAGCAGTTTAGGTGGGGGCAGACGAAACTATGGCTACACCTTC
>TRBD1|TRBJ1-1|many|TRBV12-3/TRBV12-4
CASRGQGISGTEAFF
TGTGCCAGCAGGGGACAGGGGATTTCAGGCACTGAAGCTTTCTTT
>-|TRBJ1-5|many|TRBV12-3/TRBV12-4
CASSPRRNNQPQHF
TGTGCCAGCAGTCCCAGACGGAATAATCAGCCCCAGCATTTT
>-|TRBJ2-7|-|TRBV2
CASSDGRDYEQYF
TGTGCCAGCAGTGACGGTAGGGACTACGAGCAGTACTTC
>-|TRBJ2-7|-|TRBV7-2
CANSHFEGRHEQYF
TGTGCCAACAGCCATTTCGAGGGAAGGCACGAGCAGTACTTC
>-|TRBJ2-5|few|TRBV12-3/TRBV12-4
CASSLVYRGGEETQYF
TGTGCCAGCAGTTTAGTTTACCGGGGAGGAGAAGAGACCCAGTACTTC
>-|TRBJ1-1|many|TRBV30
CAWTGEVPEAFF
TGTGCCTGGACGGGAGAGGTTCCTGAAGCTTTCTTT
>-|TRBJ2-5|many|TRBV6-1
CASSAMGETQYF
TGTGCCAGCAGTGCCATGGGCGAGACCCAGTACTTC
>TRBD1|TRBJ1-6|-|TRBV30
CAWSAYRGTYNSPLHF
TGTGCCTGGAGTGCCTACAGGGGGACCTATAATTCACCCCTCCACTTT
>-|TRBJ1-5|many|TRBV27
CASSSMGAGNQPQHF
TGTGCCAGCAGTTCGATGGGCGCCGGCAATCAGCCCCAGCATTTT
>-|TRBJ2-7|-|TRBV3-1
CASSQAGREEQYF
TGTGCCAGCAGCCAAGCCGGTAGAGAGGAGCAGTACTTC
>-|TRBJ1-3|-|TRBV5-6
CASRQGRDSGNTIYF
TGTGCCAGCAGACAGGGCCGGGATTCTGGAAACACCATATATTTT
>TRBD2|TRBJ2-5|many|TRBV4-2
CASSQGMGAGQETQYF
TGTGCCAGCAGCCAAGGGATGGGAGCGGGACAAGAGACCCAGTACTTC
>TRBD1|TRBJ1-2|many|TRBV4-1
CASSHDRGRFYGYTF
TGCGCCAGCAGCCACGACAGGGGGCGGTTTTATGGCTACACCTTC
>-|TRBJ1-1|-|TRBV6-1
CASSARGAEDTEAFF
TGTGCCAGCAGTGCAAGGGGCGCGGAGGACACTGAAGCTTTCTTT
>TRBD1|TRBJ1-5|once|TRBV19
CLTQGTAHPDSNQPQHF
TGTCTTACCCAGGGGACAGCTCACCCTGATAGCAATCAGCCCCAGCATTTT
>TRBD2|TRBJ2-7|-|TRBV7-3
CASSLMLAGLSSYEQYF
TGTGCCAGCAGCTTAATGCTAGCGGGTCTAAGCTCCTACGAGCAGTACTTC
>-|TRBJ1-2|-|TRBV3-1
CASSQVPMRGYTF
TGTGCCAGCAGCCAGGTCCCGATGCGCGGCTACACCTTC
>-|TRBJ1-6|few|TRBV15
CATSRGDSSYNSPLHF
TGTGCCACCAGCAGGGGAGATAGCTCCTATAATTCACCCCTCCACTTT
>-|TRBJ2-6|many|TRBV28
CASSLKGANVLTF
TGTGCCAGCAGTTTAAAGGGAGCCAACGTCCTGACTTTC
>-|TRBJ2-7|many|TRBV6-1
CASSGNSQIFEQYF
TGTGCCAGCAGTGGAAACTCCCAGATCTTTGAGCAGTACTTC
>-|TRBJ1-1|few|TRBV7-9
CASSLTGTHSEAFF
TGTGCCAGCAGTCTAACAGGGACTCATTCTGAAGCTTTCTTT
>-|TRBJ1-3|many|TRBV27
CASGLSGSSGNTIYF
TGTGCCAGCGGTTTATCAGGGAGCTCTGGAAACACCATATATTTT
>-|TRBJ2-5|many|TRBV20-1
CSASTGGGETQYF
TGCAGTGCTAGCACAGGGGGGGGGGAGACCCAGTACTTC
>-|TRBJ1-5|many|TRBV12-3/TRBV12-4
CASSGRVSNQPQHF
TGTGCCAGCAGTGGCAGGGTAAGCAATCAGCCCCAGCATTTT
>-|TRBJ2-5|many|TRBV15
CATSRERQGETQYF
TGTGCCACCAGCAGAGAGCGGCAGGGTGAGACCCAGTACTTC
>-|TRBJ2-5|few|TRBV30
CACEGQETQYF
TGTGCCTGTGAAGGGCAAGAGACCCAGTACTTC
>-|TRBJ1-2|few|TRBV5-1
CASSLDGRDYGYTF
TGCGCCAGCAGCTTGGATGGGAGAGACTATGGCTACACCTTC
>-|TRBJ2-6|many|TRBV20-1
CSARKGSGANVLTF
TGCAGTGCTAGAAAAGGGAGTGGGGCCAACGTCCTGACTTTC
>-|TRBJ2-5|many|TRBV20-1
CSPIPRGTSLGETQYF
TGCAGTCCGATACCCCGAGGTACATCCTTGGGGGAGACCCAGTACTTC
>TRBD1|TRBJ1-1|-|TRBV11-1
CASSHEGGHYYATEACF
TGTGCCAGCAGCCACGAAGGGGGCCATTATTATGCCACTGAAGCTTGCTTT
>-|TRBJ1-5|many|TRBV24-1
CATSMRHSNQPQHF
TGTGCCACCAGTATGAGGCATAGCAATCAGCCCCAGCATTTT
>-|TRBJ2-6|many|TRBV5-1
CASSLGAPGANVLTF
TGCGCCAGCAGCTTGGGGGCGCCTGGGGCCAACGTCCTGACTTTC
>-|TRBJ2-5|-|TRBV6-2/TRBV6-3
CASSYSIQAGRSETQYF
TGTGCCAGCAGTTACTCGATCCAGGCAGGGCGTTCCGAGACCCAGTACTTC
>-|TRBJ1-2|-|TRBV12-3/TRBV12-4
CASSAGHGGRLDYGYTF
TGTGCCAGCAGCGCTGGACACGGAGGCCGACTTGACTATGGCTACACCTTC
>-|TRBJ2-7|many|TRBV29-1
CSFVSDYEQYF
TGCAGTTTCGTATCCGACTACGAGCAGTACTTC
>TRBD1|TRBJ1-2|many|TRBV28
CASRGGQYGYTF
TGTGCCAGCAGGGGGGGACAGTATGGCTACACCTTC
>TRBD1|TRBJ1-1|many|TRBV20-1
CSAAQGGEAFF
TGCAGTGCTGCACAGGGGGGGGAAGCTTTCTTT
>-|TRBJ2-7|many|TRBV11-1
CASSLDQGYGHEQYF
TGTGCCAGCAGCTTAGACCAGGGGTACGGCCACGAGCAGTACTTC
>-|TRBJ2-3|many|TRBV6-1
CASSDLGPGQYF
TGTGCCAGCAGTGACCTGGGACCGGGGCAGTATTTT
>-|TRBJ1-5|many|TRBV20-1
CSAPGRDNQPQHF
TGCAGTGCTCCCGGACGGGATAATCAGCCCCAGCATTTT
>-|TRBJ1-6|-|TRBV7-9
CASSFDSPLHF
TGTGCCAGCAGCTTTGATTCACCCCTCCACTTT